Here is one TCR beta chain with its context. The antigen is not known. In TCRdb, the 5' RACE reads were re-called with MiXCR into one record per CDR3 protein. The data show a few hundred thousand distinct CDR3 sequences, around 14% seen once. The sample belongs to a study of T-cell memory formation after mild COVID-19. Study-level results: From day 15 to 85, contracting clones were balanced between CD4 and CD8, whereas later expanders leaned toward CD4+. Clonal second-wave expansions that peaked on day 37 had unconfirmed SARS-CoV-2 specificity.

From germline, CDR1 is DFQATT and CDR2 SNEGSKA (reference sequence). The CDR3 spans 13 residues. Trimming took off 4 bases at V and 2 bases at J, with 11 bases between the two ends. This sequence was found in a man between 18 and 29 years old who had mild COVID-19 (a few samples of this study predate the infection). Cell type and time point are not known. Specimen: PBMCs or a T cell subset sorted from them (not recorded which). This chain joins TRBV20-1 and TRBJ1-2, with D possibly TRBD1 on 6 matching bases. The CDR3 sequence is CSAKGGQNYGYTF. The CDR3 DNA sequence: TGCAGTGCTAAGGGGGGGCAGAACTATGGCTACACCTTC.